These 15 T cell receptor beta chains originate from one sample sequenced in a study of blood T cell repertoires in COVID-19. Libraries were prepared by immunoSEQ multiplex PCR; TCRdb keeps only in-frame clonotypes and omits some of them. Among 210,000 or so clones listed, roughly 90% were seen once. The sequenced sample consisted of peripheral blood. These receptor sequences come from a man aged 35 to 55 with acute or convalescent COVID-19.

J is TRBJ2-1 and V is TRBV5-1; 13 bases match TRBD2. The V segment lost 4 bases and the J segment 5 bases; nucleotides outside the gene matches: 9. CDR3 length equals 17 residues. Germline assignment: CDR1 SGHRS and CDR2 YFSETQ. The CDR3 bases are TGCGCCAGCAGCCCAAATGGACTAGCGGGGGTCCACAATGAGCAGTTCTTC. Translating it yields CASSPNGLAGVHNEQFF.

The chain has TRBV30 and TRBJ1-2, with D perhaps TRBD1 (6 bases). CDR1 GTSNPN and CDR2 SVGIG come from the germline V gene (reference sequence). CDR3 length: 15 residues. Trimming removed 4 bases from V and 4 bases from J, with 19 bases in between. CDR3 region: CAWTRALGGLYGYTF. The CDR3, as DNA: TGTGCCTGGACCCGAGCGCTTGGGGGCCTCTATGGCTACACCTTC.

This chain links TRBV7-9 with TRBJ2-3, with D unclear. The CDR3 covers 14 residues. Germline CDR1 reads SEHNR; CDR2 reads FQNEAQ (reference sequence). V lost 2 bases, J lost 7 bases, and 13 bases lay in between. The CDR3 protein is CASSLQAPLYTQYF. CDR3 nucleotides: TGTGCCAGCAGCTTACAGGCCCCGCTGTATACGCAGTATTTT.

The CDR3 region is CASSSISGGVQETQYF. The DNA for the CDR3 is TGCGCCAGCAGCTCCATTAGCGGGGGGGTCCAAGAGACCCAGTACTTC. This chain connects TRBV5-1 to TRBJ2-5; TRBD2 aligns across 11 bases. The CDR3 is made up of 16 amino acids. CDR1 and CDR2 from the germline V gene are SGHRS and YFSETQ. Unmatched junction bases numbered 5, after V lost 3 bases and J lost 1 base.

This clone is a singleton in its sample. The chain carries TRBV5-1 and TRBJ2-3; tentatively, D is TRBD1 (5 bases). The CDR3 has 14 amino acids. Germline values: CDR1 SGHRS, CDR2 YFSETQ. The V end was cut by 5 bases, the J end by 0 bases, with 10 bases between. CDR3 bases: TGCGCCAGCAGAGGACAACCTAGCACAGATACGCAGTATTTT. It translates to CASRGQPSTDTQYF. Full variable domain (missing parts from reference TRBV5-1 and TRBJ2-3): KAGVTQTPRYLIKTRGQQVTLSCSPISGHRSVSWYQQTPGQGLQFLFEYFSETQRNKGNFPGRFSGRQFSNSRSEMNVSTLELGDSALYLCASRGQPSTDTQYFGPGTRLTVL.

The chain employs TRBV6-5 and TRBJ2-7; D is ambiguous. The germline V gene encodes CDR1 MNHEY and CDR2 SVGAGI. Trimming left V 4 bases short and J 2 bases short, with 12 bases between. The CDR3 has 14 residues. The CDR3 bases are TGTGCCAGCAGTTTGTCCGCATCAGCCTACGAGCAGTACTTC. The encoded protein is CASSLSASAYEQYF.

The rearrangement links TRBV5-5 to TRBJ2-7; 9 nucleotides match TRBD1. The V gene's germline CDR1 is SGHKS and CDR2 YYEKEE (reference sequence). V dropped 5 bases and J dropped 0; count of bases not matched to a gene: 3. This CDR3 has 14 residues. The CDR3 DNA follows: TGTGCCAGCAGGGACAGGGGAAGCTCCTACGAGCAGTACTTC. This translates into CASRDRGSSYEQYF.

The CDR3 reads CASEEHSTGELFF. CDR3 DNA sequence: TGTGCCAGCGAAGAACACAGCACCGGGGAGCTGTTTTTT. V is TRBV12-3 or TRBV12-4 and J is TRBJ2-2; D uncertain. The V end was cut by 8 bases, the J end by 4 bases, with 11 bases between. The length of the CDR3 is 13 residues.

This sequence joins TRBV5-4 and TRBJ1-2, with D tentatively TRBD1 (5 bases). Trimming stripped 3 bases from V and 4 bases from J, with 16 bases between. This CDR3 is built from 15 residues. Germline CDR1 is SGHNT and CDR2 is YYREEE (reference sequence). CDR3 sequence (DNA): TGTGCCAGCAGCTGGGGGGAGGAAGCAATCTATGGCTACACCTTC. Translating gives CASSWGEEAIYGYTF.

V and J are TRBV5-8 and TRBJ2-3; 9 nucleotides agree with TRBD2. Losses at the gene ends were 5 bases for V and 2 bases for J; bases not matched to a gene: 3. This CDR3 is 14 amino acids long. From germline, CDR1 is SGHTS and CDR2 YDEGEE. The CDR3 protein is CASSGTSFTDTQYF. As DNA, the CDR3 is TGTGCCAGCAGTGGGACTAGCTTCACAGATACGCAGTATTTT.

The CDR3, as DNA: TGTGCCAGCAGCTGGGGAGGGTCCGGGCCTTGGGAGCAGTACTTC. Translation: CASSWGGSGPWEQYF. V is TRBV7-9 and J is TRBJ2-7, with TRBD2 matching over 7 bases. This CDR3 is built from 15 residues. Losses at the gene ends were 4 bases for V and 7 bases for J; bases not matched to a gene: 13. CDR1 is SEHNR and CDR2 is FQNEAQ in the germline V gene (reference sequence).

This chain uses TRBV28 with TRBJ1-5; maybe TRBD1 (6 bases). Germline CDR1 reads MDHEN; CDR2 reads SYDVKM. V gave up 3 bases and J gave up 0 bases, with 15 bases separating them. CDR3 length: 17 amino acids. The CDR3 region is CASSFTDSLYSNQPQHF. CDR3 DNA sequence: TGTGCCAGCAGTTTTACGGACAGCCTCTATAGCAATCAGCCCCAGCATTTT.

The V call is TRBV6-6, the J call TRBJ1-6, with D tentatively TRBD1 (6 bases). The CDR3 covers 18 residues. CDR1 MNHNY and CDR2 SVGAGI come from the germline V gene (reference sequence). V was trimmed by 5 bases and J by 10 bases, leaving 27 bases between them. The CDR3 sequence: CASSLFLQGSGGRSPLHF. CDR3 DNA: TGTGCCAGCAGTCTTTTCCTTCAGGGGTCAGGCGGGAGATCACCCCTCCACTTT.

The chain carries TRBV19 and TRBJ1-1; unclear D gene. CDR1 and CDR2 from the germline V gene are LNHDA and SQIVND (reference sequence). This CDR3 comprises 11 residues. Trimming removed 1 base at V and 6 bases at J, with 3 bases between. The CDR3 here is CASSIGAEAFF. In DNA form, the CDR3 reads TGTGCCAGTAGTATAGGCGCTGAAGCTTTCTTT.

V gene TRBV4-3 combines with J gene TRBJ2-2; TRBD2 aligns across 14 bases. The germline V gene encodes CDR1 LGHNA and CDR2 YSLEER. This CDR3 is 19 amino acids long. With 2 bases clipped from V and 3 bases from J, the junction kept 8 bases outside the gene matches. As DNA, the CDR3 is TGCGCCAGCAGCCAATCAGCGGGACTAGCGGGGGAACACACCGGGGAGCTGTTTTTT. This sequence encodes CASSQSAGLAGEHTGELFF.